This T cell receptor beta chain was captured by sequencing in a study of cytomegalovirus exposure and HLA in healthy donors. The overall study: Per a later analysis, the approximately 620 first-cohort and over 90 validation repertoires shared one platform.

Data came from immunoSEQ multiplex PCR; TCRdb stores just in-frame clones and leaves some out. Found here are fewer than 350,000 clones, 88% of them singletons; the top ten hold approximately 0.95%. Study-wide findings and caveats: TCR clusters originating in the first cohort tended to co-occur in the 120 validation repertoires, according to a later analysis. Approximately 160 TCR beta chains were listed as cytomegalovirus-associated.

CDR1 is MGHRA, CDR2 YSYEKL, per germline. There are 15 residues in the CDR3. Trimming removed 1 base at V and 0 bases at J, with 7 bases between. Concerning this clone: Its antigen remains unidentified.

The donors were members of the validation cohort, which comprised 120 subjects and was separate from the first cohort of 666 subjects. What was sequenced was PBMCs. The receptor comes from a woman under 30 in good health and CMV-seronegative. The rearrangement uses TRBV4-1 and TRBJ1-3, with unresolved D. The CDR3 DNA reads as TGCGCCAGCAGCCAAGGTAGTTTCTCTGGAAACACCATATATTTT. Protein product: CASSQGSFSGNTIYF.